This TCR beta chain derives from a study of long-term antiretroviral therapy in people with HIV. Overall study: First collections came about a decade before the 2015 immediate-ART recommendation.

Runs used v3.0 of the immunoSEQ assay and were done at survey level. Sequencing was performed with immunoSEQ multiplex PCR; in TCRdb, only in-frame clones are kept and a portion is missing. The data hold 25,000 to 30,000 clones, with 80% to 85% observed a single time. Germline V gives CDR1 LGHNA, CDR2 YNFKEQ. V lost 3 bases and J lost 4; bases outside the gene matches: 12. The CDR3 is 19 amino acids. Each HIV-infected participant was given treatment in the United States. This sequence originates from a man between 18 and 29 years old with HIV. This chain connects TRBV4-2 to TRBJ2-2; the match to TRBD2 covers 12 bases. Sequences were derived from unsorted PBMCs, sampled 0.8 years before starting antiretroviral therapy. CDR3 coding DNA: TGTGCCAGCAGCCAGTATGGGGCTAGCGGGGGGGCTCCCACCGGGGAGCTGTTTTTT. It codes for CASSQYGASGGAPTGELFF.